This is a list of T cell receptor beta chains from one sample in a study of blood T cell repertoires in COVID-19. Generated by immunoSEQ multiplex PCR, the TCRdb table keeps only in-frame clones and is missing some. This table has around 200,000 clones, about 89% appearing once. The sequenced sample was peripheral blood. These receptors were obtained from a man in his sixties or seventies with acute or convalescent COVID-19. CDR3s include the opening cysteine and the closing phenylalanine or tryptophan. A D gene is named only where the DNA matches it firmly. Expanded clones get a size class; other rows say once, few or many, or leave the size out.

abundance,d_gene,j_gene,v_gene,CDR3aa,CDR3nt
many,TRBD1,TRBJ1-6,TRBV3-1/TRBV3-2,CASRSTGDTLHF,TGTGCCAGCAGGTCGACAGGGGATACCCTCCACTTT
-,TRBD1,TRBJ1-2,TRBV28,CASSLTLGDRDFYGYTF,TGTGCCAGCAGTTTAACGTTAGGGGACAGGGACTTCTATGGCTACACCTTC
once,TRBD1,TRBJ1-3,TRBV4-3,CASSQQMTGRGNTIYF,TGCGCCAGCAGCCAACAAATGACAGGGAGAGGAAACACCATATATTTT
-,TRBD2,TRBJ2-2,TRBV19,CASRSRGETGELFF,TGTGCCAGTAGGTCTCGGGGGGAGACCGGGGAGCTGTTTTTT
-,-,TRBJ2-6,TRBV3-1/TRBV3-2,CASSQLYSGANVLTF,TGTGCCAGCAGCCAGCTCTACTCTGGGGCCAACGTCCTGACTTTC
-,-,TRBJ1-4,TRBV6-4,CASRAPTNEKLFF,TGTGCCAGCAGGGCCCCAACTAATGAAAAACTGTTTTTT
-,-,TRBJ1-5,TRBV11-2,CASSLAGHSNQPQHF,TGTGCCAGCAGCTTAGCAGGTCATAGCAATCAGCCCCAGCATTTT
once,-,TRBJ1-4,TRBV5-6,CASGPTVATNEKLFF,TGTGCCAGCGGCCCGACAGTTGCAACTAATGAAAAACTGTTTTTT
-,TRBD2,TRBJ2-7,TRBV4-2,CASSQELTSGDPYEQYF,TGTGCCAGCAGCCAAGAGTTGACTAGCGGGGATCCCTACGAGCAGTACTTC
once,TRBD2,TRBJ2-1,TRBV5-6,CASSWLTSGAGYNEQFF,TGTGCCAGCAGCTGGCTGACTAGCGGGGCGGGGTACAATGAGCAGTTCTTC
-,TRBD2,TRBJ2-3,TRBV7-8,CASSLLLAGTDTQYF,TGTGCCAGCAGCTTATTACTAGCGGGAACAGATACGCAGTATTTT
-,TRBD2,TRBJ2-7,TRBV4-2,CASSQDEGASGTPYEQYF,TGTGCCAGCAGCCAAGACGAAGGGGCTAGCGGGACCCCCTACGAGCAGTACTTC
few,-,TRBJ1-6,TRBV9,CASSPQDPRGALSPLHF,TGTGCCAGCAGCCCCCAAGACCCCAGGGGAGCCCTCTCACCCCTCCACTTT